Described below is a single T cell receptor (beta chain) sequence and its context. Template material for TCR beta VDJ and CDR3 profiling consisted of genomic DNA. TCRdb reprocessed the reads via MiXCR and lists one record per CDR3 protein. Counted here are approximately 170,000 distinct CDR3 sequences, approximately 52% occurring once; the ten biggest clones make up 15% to 20%. The data were taken from a study of CD8+CD57+ T cells in acquired aplastic anemia. About the research overall: DNA recovered from sorted CD4+ and CD8+ cells had a mean of about 3.5 ug.

Trimming took 2 bases from V and 8 from J, leaving 12 bases between them. The CDR3 runs to 13 residues. Germline values: CDR1 ENHRY, CDR2 SYGVKD. The sequence was obtained from a human donor in good health, serving as a control. Sequenced sample: sorted CD4+, CD8+, or CD8+CD57+ T cells (not recorded which) from PBMCs. J is TRBJ1-2 and V is TRBV10-3; tentatively, D is TRBD1 (6 bases). The CDR3 sequence is CAISEQQGRGYTF. In DNA form, the CDR3 reads TGTGCCATCAGTGAGCAACAGGGTCGGGGCTACACCTTC.